This T cell receptor (beta chain) derives from a study of blood T cell repertoires in COVID-19 (dated by TCRdb to the early 2020s). In the study overall: Samples from collaborators originated in the United States, Italy and Spain and spanned both the acute and convalescent phases of COVID-19. The prospective study material was composed of cDNA or gDNA derived from T cells, B-cell-depleted T cells, or PBMCs. Deeply sampled blood TCRbeta repertoires from subjects exposed to, actively infected with, or recovered from COVID-19 were included in the dataset. The repertoires were released in a freely available public database intended as a resource for research on the immune response to SARS-CoV-2. Samples were obtained from the ongoing ImmuneRACE study (first 160 participants) and from about 1,300 subjects provided by 6 global collaborators. Nearly every sample came with metadata listing a de-identified subject ID, COVID-19 status, age in years and sex. Where available, HLA class I and class II types were taken from metadata supplied by the sample provider and were not determined by assay-based typing. What the authors observed across the whole study: How much clinical and demographic metadata was included differed by source and by participant, and the metadata was provided uncurated.

The immunoSEQ Assay, a bias-controlled multiplex PCR, was used to amplify TCRbeta CDR3 regions from genomic DNA. In the source study's methods: Nucleated cell counts per sample were estimated from amplification of reference gene primers within the assay. To quantify the absolute abundance of each unique TCRbeta CDR3 rearrangement, sequence reads were collapsed and filtered. For each sample, productive Simpson clonality was calculated as the square root of Simpson's diversity index across productive rearrangements. TCRdb stores this immuneACCESS table with in-frame sequences only. Part of the clones is absent; in the studies checked, under half of the shortfall reflects unresolved V genes, and no reason is known for the rest. V and J calls and clone size are as listed in that table; D and trimming were resolved from the DNA. The sample table shows about 150,000 clones, and 75% to 85% are seen once. The biggest ten clones account for roughly 7.7% of the sample.

Each collaborating institution followed its own protocols to collect whole blood in K2EDTA tubes. Collaborator samples were shipped for TCRbeta analysis as frozen whole blood, isolated PBMCs, or DNA extracted from either sample type. After removal of 6 bases from V and 5 bases from J, the junction retains 5 bases not matched to a gene. CDR1 and CDR2 (MNHEY, SVGAGI) derive from the germline V gene. The CDR3 measures 14 amino acids from cysteine to phenylalanine. Only CDR3 DNA remains: 42 bases, in frame from the first base. Regarding this clone: Its recognized antigen is unknown. Per-base qualities were not stored, and no clone one base away is much larger.

The clonotype originates from a human donor with acute or convalescent COVID-19. The donor label of this sample is uncertain. Material: peripheral blood. The rearranged chain carries TRBV6-5 and TRBJ1-1; the central 11 bases match TRBD1. The CDR3 in this case is CASRRGTGGTEAFF. The nucleotides are TGTGCCAGCAGGCGCGGGACAGGGGGTACTGAAGCTTTCTTT.